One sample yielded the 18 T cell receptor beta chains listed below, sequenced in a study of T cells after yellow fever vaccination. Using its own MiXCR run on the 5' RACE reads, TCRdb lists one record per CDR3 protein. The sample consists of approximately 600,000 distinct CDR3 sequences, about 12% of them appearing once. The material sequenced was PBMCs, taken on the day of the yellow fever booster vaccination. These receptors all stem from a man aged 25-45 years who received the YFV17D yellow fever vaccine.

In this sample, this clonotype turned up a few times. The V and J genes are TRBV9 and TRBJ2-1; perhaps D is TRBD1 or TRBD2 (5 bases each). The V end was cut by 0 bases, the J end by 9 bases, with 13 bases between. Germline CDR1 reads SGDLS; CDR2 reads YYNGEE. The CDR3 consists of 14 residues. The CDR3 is CASSVGGLAGEQFF. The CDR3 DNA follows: TGTGCCAGCAGCGTAGGGGGCCTTGCGGGTGAGCAGTTCTTC. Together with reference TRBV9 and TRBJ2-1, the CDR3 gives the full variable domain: DSGVTQTPKHLITATGQRVTLRCSPRSGDLSVYWYQQSLDQGLQFLIQYYNGEERAKGNILERFSAQQFPDLHSELNLSSLELGDSALYFCASSVGGLAGEQFFGPGTRLTVL.

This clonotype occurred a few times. CDR3: CASSLAPPTSSGNTIYF. The CDR3 DNA follows: TGTGCCAGCAGCTTAGCCCCGCCGACTAGCTCTGGAAACACCATATATTTT. The V and J genes are TRBV7-6 and TRBJ1-3; D gene unclear. Germline CDR1 SGHVS, CDR2 FNYEAQ. V was pared by 0 bases and J by 0 bases, with 12 bases between. The CDR3 is 17 residues long.

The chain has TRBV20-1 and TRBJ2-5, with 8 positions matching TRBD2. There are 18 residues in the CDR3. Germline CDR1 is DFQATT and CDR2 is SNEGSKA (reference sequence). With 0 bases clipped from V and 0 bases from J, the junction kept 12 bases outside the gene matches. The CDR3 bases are TGCAGTGCTAGAGATCTACCCGGGAGGGCCAAGTACCAAGAGACCCAGTACTTC. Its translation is CSARDLPGRAKYQETQYF.

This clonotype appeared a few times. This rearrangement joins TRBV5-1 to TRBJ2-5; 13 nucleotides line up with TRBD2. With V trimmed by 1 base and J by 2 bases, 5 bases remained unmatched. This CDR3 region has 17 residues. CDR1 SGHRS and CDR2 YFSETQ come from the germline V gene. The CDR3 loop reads CASSLSGTSGVQETQYF. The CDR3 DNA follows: TGCGCCAGCAGCTTGAGTGGGACTAGCGGGGTTCAAGAGACCCAGTACTTC.

CDR3 sequence reads: CASSRTSGRWDEQFF. The CDR3 DNA reads TGTGCCAGCAGCAGGACTAGCGGGAGGTGGGATGAGCAGTTCTTC. The chain is built from TRBV6-2 or TRBV6-3 and TRBJ2-1; 14 bases are a match to TRBD2. Germline lookup yields CDR1 MNHEY and CDR2 SVGEGT. Losses at the gene ends were 6 bases for V and 8 bases for J; bases not matched to a gene: 6. CDR3 length equals 15 residues.

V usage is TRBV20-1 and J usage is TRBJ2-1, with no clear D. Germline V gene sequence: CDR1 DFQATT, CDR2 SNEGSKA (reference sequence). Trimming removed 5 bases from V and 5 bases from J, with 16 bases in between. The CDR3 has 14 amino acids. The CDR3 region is CSAEDEYTDNEQFF. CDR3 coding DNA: TGCAGTGCTGAAGACGAATACACAGACAATGAGCAGTTCTTC.

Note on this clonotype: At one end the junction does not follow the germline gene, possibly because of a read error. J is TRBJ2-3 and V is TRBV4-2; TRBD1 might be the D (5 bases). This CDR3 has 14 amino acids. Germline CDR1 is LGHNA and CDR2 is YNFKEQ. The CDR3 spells CASCQDRLTDTQYF. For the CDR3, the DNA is TGTGCCAGCTGCCAAGACAGACTCACAGATACGCAGTATTTT.

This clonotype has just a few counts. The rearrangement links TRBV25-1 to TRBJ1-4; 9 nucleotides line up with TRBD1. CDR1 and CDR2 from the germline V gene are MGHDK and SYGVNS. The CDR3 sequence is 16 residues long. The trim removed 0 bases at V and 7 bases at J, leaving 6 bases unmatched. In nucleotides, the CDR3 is TGTGCCAGCAGTGAATACACCGGGACAGGGTTTGAAAAACTGTTTTTT. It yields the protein CASSEYTGTGFEKLFF.

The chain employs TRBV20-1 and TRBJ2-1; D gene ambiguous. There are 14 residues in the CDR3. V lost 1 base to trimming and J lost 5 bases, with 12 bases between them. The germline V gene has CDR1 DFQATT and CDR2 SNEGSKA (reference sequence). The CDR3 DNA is TGCAGTGCTAGAGTGCGGCTAGGCCACAATGAGCAGTTCTTC. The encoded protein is CSARVRLGHNEQFF.

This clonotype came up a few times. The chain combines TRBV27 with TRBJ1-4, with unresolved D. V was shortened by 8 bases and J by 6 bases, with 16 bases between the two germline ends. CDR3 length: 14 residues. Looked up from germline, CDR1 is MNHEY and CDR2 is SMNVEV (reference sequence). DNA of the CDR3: TGTGCCAGCGGCTGGACTGCCGACCATGAAAAACTGTTTTTT. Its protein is CASGWTADHEKLFF.

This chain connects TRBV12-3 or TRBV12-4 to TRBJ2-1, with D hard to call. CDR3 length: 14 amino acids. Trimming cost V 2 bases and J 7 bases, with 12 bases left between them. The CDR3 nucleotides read TGTGCCAGCAGTTTAACGGCCATCGGGAATGAGCAGTTCTTC. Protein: CASSLTAIGNEQFF.

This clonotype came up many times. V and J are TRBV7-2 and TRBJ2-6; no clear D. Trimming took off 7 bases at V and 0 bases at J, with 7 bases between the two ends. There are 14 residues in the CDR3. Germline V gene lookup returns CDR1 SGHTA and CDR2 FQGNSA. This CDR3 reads CASNPGSGANVLTF. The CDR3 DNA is TGTGCCAGCAATCCTGGCTCTGGGGCCAACGTCCTGACTTTC. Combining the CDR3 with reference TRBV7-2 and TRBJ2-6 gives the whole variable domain GAGVSQSPSNKVTEKGKDVELRCDPISGHTALYWYRQSLGQGLEFLIYFQGNSAPDKSGLPSDRFSAERTGGSVSTLTIQRTQQEDSAVYLCASNPGSGANVLTFGAGSRLTVL.

CDR3 loop: CSARAGSGQPQHF. The DNA of the CDR3 is TGCAGTGCTAGAGCGGGGAGCGGCCAGCCCCAGCATTTT. The chain employs TRBV20-1 and TRBJ1-5; D gene ambiguous. Germline V lookup: CDR1 DFQATT, CDR2 SNEGSKA (reference sequence). The CDR3 has 13 amino acids. The V and J ends lost 1 base and 7 bases respectively, with 11 bases between them.

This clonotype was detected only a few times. CDR3 loop: CSALQGQQPQHF. CDR3 bases: TGCAGTGCTTTACAGGGGCAACAGCCCCAGCATTTT. The V gene is TRBV20-1, the J gene TRBJ1-5; 7 bases agree with TRBD1. The V and J ends lost 5 bases and 7 bases, in that order; junction bases with no gene match: 5. The CDR3 spans 12 residues. In germline, CDR1 is DFQATT, CDR2 SNEGSKA (reference sequence).

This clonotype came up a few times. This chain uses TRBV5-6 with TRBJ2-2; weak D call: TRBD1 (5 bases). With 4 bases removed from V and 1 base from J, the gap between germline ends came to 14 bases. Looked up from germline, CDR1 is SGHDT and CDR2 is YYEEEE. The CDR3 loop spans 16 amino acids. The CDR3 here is CASSPRARVNTGELFF. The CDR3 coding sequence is TGTGCCAGCAGCCCCCGCGCCAGGGTGAACACCGGGGAGCTGTTTTTT.

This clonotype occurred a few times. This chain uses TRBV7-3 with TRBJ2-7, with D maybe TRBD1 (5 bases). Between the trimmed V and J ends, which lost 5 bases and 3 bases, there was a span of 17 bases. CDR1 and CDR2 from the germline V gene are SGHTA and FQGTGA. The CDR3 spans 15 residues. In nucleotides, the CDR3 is TGTGCCAGCAGCCGTGCCGCAGGGCAAAACTACGAGCAGTACTTC. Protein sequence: CASSRAAGQNYEQYF.

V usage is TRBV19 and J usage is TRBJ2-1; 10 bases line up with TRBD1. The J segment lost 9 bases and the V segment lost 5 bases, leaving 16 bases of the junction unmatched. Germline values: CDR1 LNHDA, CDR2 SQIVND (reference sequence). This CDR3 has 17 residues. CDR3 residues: CASSGGTGDRVQGEQFF. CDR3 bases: TGTGCCAGTAGTGGAGGGACAGGGGATAGAGTTCAGGGTGAGCAGTTCTTC.

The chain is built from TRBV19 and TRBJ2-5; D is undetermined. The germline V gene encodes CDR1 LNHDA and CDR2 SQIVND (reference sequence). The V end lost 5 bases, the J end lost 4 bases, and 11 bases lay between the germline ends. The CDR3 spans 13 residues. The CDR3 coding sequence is TGTGCCAGTAGTGTAACGTGGGGAGAGACCCAGTACTTC. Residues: CASSVTWGETQYF. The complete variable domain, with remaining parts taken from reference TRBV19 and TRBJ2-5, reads DGGITQSPKYLFRKEGQNVTLSCEQNLNHDAMYWYRQDPGQGLRLIYYSQIVNDFQKGDIAEGYSVSREKKESFPLTVTSAQKNPTAFYLCASSVTWGETQYFGPGTRLLVL.